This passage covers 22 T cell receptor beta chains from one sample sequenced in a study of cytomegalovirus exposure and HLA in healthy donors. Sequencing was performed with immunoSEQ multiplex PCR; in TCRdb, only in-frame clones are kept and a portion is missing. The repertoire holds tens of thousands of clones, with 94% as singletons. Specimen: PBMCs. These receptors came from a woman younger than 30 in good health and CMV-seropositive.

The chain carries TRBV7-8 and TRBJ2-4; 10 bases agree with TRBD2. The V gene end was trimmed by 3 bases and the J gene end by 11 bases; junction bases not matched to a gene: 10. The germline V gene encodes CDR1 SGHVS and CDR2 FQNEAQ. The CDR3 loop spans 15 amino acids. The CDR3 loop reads CASSLVSQRGGFQYF. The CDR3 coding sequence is TGTGCCAGCAGCTTGGTTTCCCAGCGGGGGGGCTTTCAGTACTTC.

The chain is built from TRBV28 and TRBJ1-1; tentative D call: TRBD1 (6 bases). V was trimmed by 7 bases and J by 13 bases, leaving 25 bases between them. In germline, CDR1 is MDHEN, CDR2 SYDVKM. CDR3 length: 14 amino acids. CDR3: CASTTTPGGGHLFF. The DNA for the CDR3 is TGTGCCAGCACCACCACTCCGGGGGGGGGACACCTTTTCTTT.

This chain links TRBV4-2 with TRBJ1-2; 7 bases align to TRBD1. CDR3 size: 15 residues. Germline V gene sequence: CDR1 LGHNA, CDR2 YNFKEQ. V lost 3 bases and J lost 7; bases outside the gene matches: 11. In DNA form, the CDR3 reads TGTGCCAGCAGCCACCGCGGGACAGTGGGGTTTGGCTACACCTTC. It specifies CASSHRGTVGFGYTF.

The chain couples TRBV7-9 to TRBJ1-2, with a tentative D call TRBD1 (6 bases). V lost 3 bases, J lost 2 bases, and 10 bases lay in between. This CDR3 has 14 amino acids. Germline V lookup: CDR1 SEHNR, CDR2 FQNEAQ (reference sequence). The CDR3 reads CASSFAGVNYGYTF. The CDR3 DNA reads TGTGCCAGCAGCTTTGCAGGGGTCAACTATGGCTACACCTTC.

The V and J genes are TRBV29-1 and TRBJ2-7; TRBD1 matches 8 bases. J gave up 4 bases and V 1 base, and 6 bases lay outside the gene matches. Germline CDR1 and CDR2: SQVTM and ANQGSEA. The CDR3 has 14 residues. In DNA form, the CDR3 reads TGCAGCGTTGAAGGTGGACAGGGTACGTACGAGCAGTACTTC. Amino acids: CSVEGGQGTYEQYF.

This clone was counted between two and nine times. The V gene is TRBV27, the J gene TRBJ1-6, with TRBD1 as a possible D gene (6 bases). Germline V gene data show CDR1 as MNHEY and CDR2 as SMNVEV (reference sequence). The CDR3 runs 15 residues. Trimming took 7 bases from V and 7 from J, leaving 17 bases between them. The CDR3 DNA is TGTGCCAGCAAAATCTCAGGGGTGGCAAATTCACCCCTCCACTTT. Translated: CASKISGVANSPLHF.

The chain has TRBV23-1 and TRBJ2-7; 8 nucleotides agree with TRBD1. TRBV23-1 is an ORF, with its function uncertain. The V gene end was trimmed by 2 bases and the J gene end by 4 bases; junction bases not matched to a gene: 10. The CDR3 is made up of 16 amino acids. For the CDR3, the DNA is TGCGCCAGCAGTCAAGAAGGACAGGGCAGGTGGTACGAGCAGTACTTC. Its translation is CASSQEGQGRWYEQYF.

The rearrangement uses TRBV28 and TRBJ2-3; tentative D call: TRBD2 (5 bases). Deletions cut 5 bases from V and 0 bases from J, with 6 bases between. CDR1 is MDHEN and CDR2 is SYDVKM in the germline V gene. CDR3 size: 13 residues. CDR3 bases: TGTGCCAGCAGTACGGGGAGCACAGATACGCAGTATTTT. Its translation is CASSTGSTDTQYF.

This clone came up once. CDR3 region: CASSQGTGGDYEQYF. The DNA for the CDR3 is TGCGCCAGCAGCCAAGGGACAGGGGGGGACTACGAGCAGTACTTC. The chain carries TRBV4-3 and TRBJ2-7; TRBD1 aligns across 10 bases. Germline V gene sequence: CDR1 LGHNA, CDR2 YSLEER. The CDR3 loop spans 15 amino acids. After removal of 1 base from V and 3 bases from J, the junction contained 3 bases not matched to a gene.

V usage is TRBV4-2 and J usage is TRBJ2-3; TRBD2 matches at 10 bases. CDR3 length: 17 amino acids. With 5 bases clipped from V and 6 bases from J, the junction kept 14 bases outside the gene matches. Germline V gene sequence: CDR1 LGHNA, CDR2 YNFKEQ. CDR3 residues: CASSSGPSGGASDTQYF. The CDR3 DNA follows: TGTGCCAGCAGCTCAGGACCCAGCGGGGGGGCGTCCGATACGCAGTATTTT.

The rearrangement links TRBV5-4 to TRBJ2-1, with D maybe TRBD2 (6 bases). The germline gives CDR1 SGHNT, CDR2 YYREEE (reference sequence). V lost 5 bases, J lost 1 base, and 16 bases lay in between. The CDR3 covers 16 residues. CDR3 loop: CASSLTTGRSYNEQFF. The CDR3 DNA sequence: TGTGCCAGCAGTCTTACTACTGGGAGGTCCTACAATGAGCAGTTCTTC.

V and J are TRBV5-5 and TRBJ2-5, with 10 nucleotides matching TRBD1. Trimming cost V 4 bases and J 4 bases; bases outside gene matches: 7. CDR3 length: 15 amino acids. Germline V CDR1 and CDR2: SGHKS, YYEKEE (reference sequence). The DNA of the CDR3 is TGTGCCAGCAGCGGATGGGGACAGGGGAGAGAGACCCAGTACTTC. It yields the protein CASSGWGQGRETQYF.

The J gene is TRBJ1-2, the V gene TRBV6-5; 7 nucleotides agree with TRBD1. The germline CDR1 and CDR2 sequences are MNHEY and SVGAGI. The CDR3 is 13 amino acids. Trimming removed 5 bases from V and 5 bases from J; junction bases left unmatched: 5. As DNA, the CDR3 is TGTGCCAGCAGTCCGGGACAGAATTATGGCTACACCTTC. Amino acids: CASSPGQNYGYTF.

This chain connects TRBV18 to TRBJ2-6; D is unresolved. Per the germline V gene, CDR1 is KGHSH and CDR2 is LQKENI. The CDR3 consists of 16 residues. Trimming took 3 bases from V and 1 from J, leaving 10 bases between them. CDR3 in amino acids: CASSPEAGSGANVLTF. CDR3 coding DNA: TGTGCCAGCTCACCCGAAGCAGGTTCTGGGGCCAACGTCCTGACTTTC.

CDR3 sequence: CASSIVGQGVTYGYTF. The CDR3 bases are TGTGCCAGTAGTATAGTCGGACAGGGCGTAACCTATGGCTACACCTTC. This chain joins TRBV19 and TRBJ1-2; 8 bases are shared with TRBD1. Germline loops: CDR1 LNHDA, CDR2 SQIVND (reference sequence). V gave up 1 base and J gave up 4 bases; unmatched junction bases: 8. The CDR3 spans 16 residues.

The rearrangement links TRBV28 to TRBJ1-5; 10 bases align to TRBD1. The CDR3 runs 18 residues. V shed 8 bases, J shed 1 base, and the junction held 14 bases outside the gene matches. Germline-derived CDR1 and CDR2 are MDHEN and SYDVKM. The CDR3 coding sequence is TGTGCCAGCCGGGGGATGGGGACAGGGGTTGGCAGCAATCAGCCCCAGCATTTT. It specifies CASRGMGTGVGSNQPQHF.

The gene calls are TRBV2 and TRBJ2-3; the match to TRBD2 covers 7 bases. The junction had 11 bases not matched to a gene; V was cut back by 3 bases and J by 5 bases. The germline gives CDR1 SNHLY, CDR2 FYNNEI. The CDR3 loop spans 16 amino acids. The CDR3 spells CASSEEGLSGVDTQYF. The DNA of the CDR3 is TGTGCCAGCAGTGAGGAGGGACTATCCGGTGTAGATACGCAGTATTTT.

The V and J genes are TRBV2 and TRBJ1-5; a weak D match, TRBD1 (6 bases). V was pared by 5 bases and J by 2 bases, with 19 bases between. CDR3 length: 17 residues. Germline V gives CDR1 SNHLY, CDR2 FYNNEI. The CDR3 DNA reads TGTGCCAGCAGTCGGGCGACGGGGGGCGTCGGCAATCAGCCCCAGCATTTT. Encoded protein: CASSRATGGVGNQPQHF.

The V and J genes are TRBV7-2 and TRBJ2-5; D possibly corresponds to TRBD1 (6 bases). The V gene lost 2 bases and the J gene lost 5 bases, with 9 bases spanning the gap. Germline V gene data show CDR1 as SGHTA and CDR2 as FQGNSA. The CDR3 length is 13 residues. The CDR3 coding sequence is TGTGCCAGCAGCTTACAGGGGACGGAGACCCAGTACTTC. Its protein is CASSLQGTETQYF.

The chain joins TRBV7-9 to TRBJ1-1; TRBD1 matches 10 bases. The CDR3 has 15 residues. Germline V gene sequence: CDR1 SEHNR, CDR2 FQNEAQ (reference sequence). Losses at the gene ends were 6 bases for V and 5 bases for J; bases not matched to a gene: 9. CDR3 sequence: CASSPDRGLGTEAFF. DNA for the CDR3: TGTGCCAGCAGTCCTGACAGGGGGCTTGGGACTGAAGCTTTCTTT.

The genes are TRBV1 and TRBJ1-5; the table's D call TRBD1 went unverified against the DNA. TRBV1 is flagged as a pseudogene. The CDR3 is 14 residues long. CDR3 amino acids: CTSSRTGGNQPQHF. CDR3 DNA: TGCACCAGCAGCCGGACAGGGGGCAATCAGCCCCAGCATTTT.

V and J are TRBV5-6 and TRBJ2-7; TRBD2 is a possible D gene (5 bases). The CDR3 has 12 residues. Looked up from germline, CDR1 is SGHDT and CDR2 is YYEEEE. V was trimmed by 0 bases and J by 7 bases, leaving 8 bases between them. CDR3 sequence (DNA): TGTGCCAGCAGCTTGGCGGGATGGGAGCAGTACTTC. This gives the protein CASSLAGWEQYF.